The rows below give T cell receptor beta chains drawn from one sample of a study of blood T cells in healthy people across ages. In TCRdb, the 5' RACE reads were re-called with MiXCR into one record per CDR3 protein. This table holds 1.5 million to 2 million distinct CDR3 sequences, roughly 27% found once. Sequenced: blood. The receptors shown here come from a young woman in good health. CDR3s include the opening cysteine and the closing phenylalanine or tryptophan. A D gene is named only where the DNA matches it firmly. Size is stated for part of the rows, as once, few or many counts, or as a class when the clone is expanded.

CDR3aa	CDR3nt	abundance	len	d_gene	v_gene	j_gene
CASTSGGTSSFEQYF	TGCGCCAGCACTAGCGGGGGGACCTCCTCGTTCGAGCAGTACTTC	.	15	TRBD2	TRBV5-1	TRBJ2-7
CASSFTSGGAFFEQYF	TGTGCCAGCAGCTTTACTAGCGGGGGGGCCTTTTTCGAGCAGTACTTC	few	16	TRBD2	TRBV7-2	TRBJ2-7
CASSSGQSSPYEQYF	TGCGCCAGCAGCTCCGGACAGTCATCCCCCTACGAGCAGTACTTC	.	15	.	TRBV5-1	TRBJ2-7
CASAAGRRGETQYF	TGTGCCAGCGCGGCGGGACGGCGGGGGGAGACCCAGTACTTC	.	14	TRBD2	TRBV6-5	TRBJ2-5
CASSQEVGGLSYEQYF	TGCGCCAGCAGCCAAGAGGTGGGCGGCCTCTCCTACGAGCAGTACTTC	many	16	.	TRBV4-3	TRBJ2-7
CASSPPISPINEQFF	TGTGCCAGCTCACCCCCCATTAGCCCGATCAATGAGCAGTTCTTC	few	15	.	TRBV18	TRBJ2-1
CASSLGTGGRTGELFF	TGTGCCAGCAGCTTGGGAACAGGGGGCCGTACCGGGGAGCTGTTTTTT	.	16	TRBD1	TRBV11-3	TRBJ2-2
CASSQDPISYEQYF	TGCGCCAGCAGCCAAGATCCCATCTCCTACGAGCAGTACTTC	many	14	.	TRBV4-3	TRBJ2-7
CASRISRRAGNTEAFF	TGTGCCAGCAGGATAAGCCGCAGGGCGGGGAACACTGAAGCTTTCTTT	.	16	.	TRBV12-3/TRBV12-4	TRBJ1-1
CASSQEVGTGRHEQFF	TGCGCCAGCAGCCAAGAGGTAGGGACAGGGAGGCATGAGCAGTTCTTC	.	16	TRBD1	TRBV4-1	TRBJ2-1
CASTSGRTGGFSSYGYTF	TGTGCCAGCACCTCGGGGCGGACAGGGGGATTTTCGAGCTATGGCTACACCTTC	once	18	TRBD1	TRBV12-3/TRBV12-4	TRBJ1-2
CASSGSGFVSNQPQHF	TGTGCCAGCAGTGGGTCGGGATTTGTTAGCAATCAGCCCCAGCATTTT	few	16	.	TRBV28	TRBJ1-5
CATRTSGRGDGETQYF	TGTGCCACTAGGACTAGCGGGAGAGGGGATGGAGAGACCCAGTACTTC	many	16	TRBD2	TRBV5-5	TRBJ2-5
CASSEMAGGYNEQFF	TGTGCCAGCAGTGAAATGGCGGGGGGGTACAATGAGCAGTTCTTC	many	15	TRBD2	TRBV6-1	TRBJ2-1
CASRPGVDEKLFF	TGTGCCAGCAGGCCAGGGGTGGATGAAAAACTGTTTTTT	.	13	.	TRBV12-3/TRBV12-4	TRBJ1-4
CASSYSRQKTVRGGNNEQYF	TGTGCCAGCAGTTACTCGCGCCAGAAAACGGTGCGCGGCGGGAACAACGAGCAGTACTTC	.	20	.	TRBV6-5	TRBJ2-7
CASSLPVGGQGYNEQFF	TGCGCCAGCAGCCTCCCGGTGGGGGGACAGGGGTACAATGAGCAGTTCTTC	.	17	TRBD1	TRBV5-1	TRBJ2-1
CASSLEVRSSTDTQYF	TGTGCCAGCAGTTTAGAGGTCCGCTCTAGCACAGATACGCAGTATTTT	few	16	.	TRBV7-8	TRBJ2-3
CASSPRGGGQGTNYGYTF	TGTGCCAGCAGCCCTAGGGGGGGGGGACAGGGAACTAACTATGGCTACACCTTC	few	18	TRBD1	TRBV9	TRBJ1-2
CASSSGAGVETQYF	TGCGCCAGCAGCTCCGGGGCGGGCGTAGAGACCCAGTACTTC	.	14	.	TRBV5-1	TRBJ2-5
CAIAFGDRQFF	TGTGCCATCGCTTTCGGGGACCGGCAGTTCTTC	.	11	.	TRBV10-3	TRBJ2-1
CASSPWDTVNEQFF	TGTGCCAGCAGTCCCTGGGACACCGTCAATGAGCAGTTCTTC	.	14	.	TRBV6-6	TRBJ2-1
CASSYTTSGRPIDEQFF	TGTGCCAGCAGTTACACGACTAGCGGGAGGCCCATTGATGAGCAGTTCTTC	few	17	TRBD2	TRBV6-2/TRBV6-3	TRBJ2-1
CASREESWAQYF	TGTGCCAGCAGAGAGGAAAGTTGGGCCCAGTACTTC	few	12	.	TRBV6-1	TRBJ2-5
CASSFSGGETDTQYF	TGTGCCAGCAGCTTCTCTGGGGGGGAAACAGATACGCAGTATTTT	few	15	TRBD2	TRBV7-2	TRBJ2-3
CASRQLAGTGEQYF	TGTGCCAGCAGACAACTAGCGGGGACGGGGGAGCAGTACTTC	many	14	TRBD2	TRBV6-6	TRBJ2-7
CASNALTGFGFGYTF	TGTGCCAGCAACGCGCTGACAGGGTTTGGTTTCGGCTACACCTTC	.	15	TRBD1	TRBV9	TRBJ1-2
CASSVVAGSAEAFF	TGTGCCAGCAGCGTGGTCGCAGGGAGCGCTGAAGCTTTCTTT	.	14	.	TRBV9	TRBJ1-1
CASSRGQKPQETQYF	TGTGCCAGCAGCCGCGGACAGAAACCTCAAGAGACCCAGTACTTC	.	15	.	TRBV7-9	TRBJ2-5
CANQRTVREKLFF	TGCGCCAACCAAAGGACAGTTCGGGAAAAACTGTTTTTT	few	13	.	TRBV10-2	TRBJ1-4
CASSSQGVGSYEQYF	TGCGCCAGCAGCTCGCAAGGGGTGGGATCCTACGAGCAGTACTTC	.	15	.	TRBV5-1	TRBJ2-7